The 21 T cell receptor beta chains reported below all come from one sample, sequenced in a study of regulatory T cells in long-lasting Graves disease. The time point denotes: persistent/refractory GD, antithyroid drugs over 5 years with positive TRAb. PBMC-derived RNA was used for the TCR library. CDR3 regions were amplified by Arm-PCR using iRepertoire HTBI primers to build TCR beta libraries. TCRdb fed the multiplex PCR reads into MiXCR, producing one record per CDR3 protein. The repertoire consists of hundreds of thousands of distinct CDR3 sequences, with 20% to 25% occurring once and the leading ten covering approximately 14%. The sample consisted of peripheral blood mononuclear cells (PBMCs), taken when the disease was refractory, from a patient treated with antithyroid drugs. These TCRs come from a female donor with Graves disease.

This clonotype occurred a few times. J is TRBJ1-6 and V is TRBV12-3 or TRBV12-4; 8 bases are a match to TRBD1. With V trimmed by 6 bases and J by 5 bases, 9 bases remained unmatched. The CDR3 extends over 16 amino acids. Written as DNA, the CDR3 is TGTGCCAGCAGCCCTAGCCAGACAGGGGATAATTCACCCCTCCACTTT. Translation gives CASSPSQTGDNSPLHF.

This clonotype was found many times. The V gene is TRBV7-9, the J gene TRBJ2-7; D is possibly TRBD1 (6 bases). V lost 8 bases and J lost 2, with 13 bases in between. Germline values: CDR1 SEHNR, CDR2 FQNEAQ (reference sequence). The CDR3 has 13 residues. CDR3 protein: CASQNRVAYEQYF. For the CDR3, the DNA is TGTGCCAGCCAAAACAGGGTCGCCTACGAGCAGTACTTC.

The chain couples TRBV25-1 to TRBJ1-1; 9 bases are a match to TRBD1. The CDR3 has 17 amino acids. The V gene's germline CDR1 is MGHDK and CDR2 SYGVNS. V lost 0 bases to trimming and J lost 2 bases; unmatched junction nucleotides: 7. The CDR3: CASSEYFVTGGNTEAFF. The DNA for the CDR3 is TGTGCCAGCAGTGAATATTTCGTGACAGGGGGTAACACTGAAGCTTTCTTT.

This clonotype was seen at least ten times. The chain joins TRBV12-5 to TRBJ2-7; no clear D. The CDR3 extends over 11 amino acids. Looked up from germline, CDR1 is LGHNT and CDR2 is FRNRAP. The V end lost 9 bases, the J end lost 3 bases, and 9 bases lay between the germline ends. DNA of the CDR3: TGTGCTAGGAGAGTAAACTACGAGCAGTACTTC. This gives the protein CARRVNYEQYF.

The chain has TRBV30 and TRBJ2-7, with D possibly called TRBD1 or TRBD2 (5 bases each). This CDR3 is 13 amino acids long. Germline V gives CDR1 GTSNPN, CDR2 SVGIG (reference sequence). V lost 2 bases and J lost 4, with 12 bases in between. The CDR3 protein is CAWSKEGPYEQYF. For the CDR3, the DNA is TGTGCCTGGAGTAAAGAGGGGCCTTACGAGCAGTACTTC.

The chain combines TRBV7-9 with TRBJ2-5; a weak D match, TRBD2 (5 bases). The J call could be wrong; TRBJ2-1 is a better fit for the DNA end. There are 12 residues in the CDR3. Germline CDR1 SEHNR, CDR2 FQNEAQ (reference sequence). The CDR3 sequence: CASSEITREQFF. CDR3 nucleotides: TGTGCCAGCAGCGAGATAACTAGGGAGCAGTTCTTC.

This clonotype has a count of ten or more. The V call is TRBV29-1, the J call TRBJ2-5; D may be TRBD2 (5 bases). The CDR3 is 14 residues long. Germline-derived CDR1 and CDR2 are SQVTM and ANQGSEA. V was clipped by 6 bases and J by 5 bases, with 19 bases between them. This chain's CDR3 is CSVGSGMGMETQYF. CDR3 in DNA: TGCAGCGTAGGGAGTGGTATGGGAATGGAGACCCAGTACTTC. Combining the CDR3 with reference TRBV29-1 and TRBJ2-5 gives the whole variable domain SAVISQKPSRDICQRGTSLTIQCQVDSQVTMMFWYRQQPGQSLTLIATANQGSEATYESGFVIDKFPISRPNLTFSTLTVSNMSPEDSSIYLCSVGSGMGMETQYFGPGTRLLVL.

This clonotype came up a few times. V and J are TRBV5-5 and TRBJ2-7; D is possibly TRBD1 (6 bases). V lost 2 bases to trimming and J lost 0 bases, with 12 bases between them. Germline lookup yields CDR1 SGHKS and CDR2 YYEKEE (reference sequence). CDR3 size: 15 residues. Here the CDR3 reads CASSFTGSNSYEQYF. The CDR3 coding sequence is TGTGCCAGCAGCTTCACAGGGAGCAACTCCTACGAGCAGTACTTC.

CDR3 DNA: TGTGCCAGCAGTTTAGGGGGACAGTCCGTCGAGCAGTACTTC. Amino acid sequence: CASSLGGQSVEQYF. The rearrangement joins TRBV12-3 or TRBV12-4 to TRBJ2-7, with 7 bases aligning to TRBD1. Trimming took 1 base from V and 6 from J; bases not matched to a gene: 6. The CDR3 contains 14 residues.

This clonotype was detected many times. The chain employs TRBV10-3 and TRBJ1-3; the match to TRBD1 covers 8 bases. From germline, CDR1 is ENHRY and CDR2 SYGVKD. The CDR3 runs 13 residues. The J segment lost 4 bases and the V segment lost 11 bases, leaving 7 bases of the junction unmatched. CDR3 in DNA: TGTGCCGTTGACTCAGGGGGCGGAAACACCATATATTTT. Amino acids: CAVDSGGGNTIYF.

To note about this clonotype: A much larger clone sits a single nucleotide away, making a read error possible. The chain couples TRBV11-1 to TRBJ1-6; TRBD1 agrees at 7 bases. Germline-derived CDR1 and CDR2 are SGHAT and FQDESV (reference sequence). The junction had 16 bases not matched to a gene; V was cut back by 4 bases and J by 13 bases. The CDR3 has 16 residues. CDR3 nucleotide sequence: TGTGCCAGCAGCTCCAGCTCCGGGACAGACAGGAGTCCCCTCCACTTT. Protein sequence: CASSSSSGTDRSPLHF.

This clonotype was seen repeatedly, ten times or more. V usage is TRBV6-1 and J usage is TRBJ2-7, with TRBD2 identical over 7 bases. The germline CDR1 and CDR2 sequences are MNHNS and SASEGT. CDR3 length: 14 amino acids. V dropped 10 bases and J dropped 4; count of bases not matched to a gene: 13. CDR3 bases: TGTGCCATCCCCCGGGGAGGGGTCGGATACGAGCAGTACTTC. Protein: CAIPRGGVGYEQYF.

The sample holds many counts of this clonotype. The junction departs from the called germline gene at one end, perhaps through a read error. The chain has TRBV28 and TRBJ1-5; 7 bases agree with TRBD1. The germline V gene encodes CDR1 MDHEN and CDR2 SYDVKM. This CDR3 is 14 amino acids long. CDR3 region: CASTMDRIGQLQHF. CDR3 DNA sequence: TGTGCCAGCACCATGGACAGGATTGGGCAGCTCCAGCATTTT.

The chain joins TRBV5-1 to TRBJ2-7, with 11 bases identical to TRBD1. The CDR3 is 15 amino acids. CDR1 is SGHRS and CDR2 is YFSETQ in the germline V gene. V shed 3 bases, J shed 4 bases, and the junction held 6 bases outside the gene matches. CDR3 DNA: TGCGCCAGCAGCTCCTGGACAGGGGGCGGGTACGAGCAGTACTTC. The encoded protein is CASSSWTGGGYEQYF.

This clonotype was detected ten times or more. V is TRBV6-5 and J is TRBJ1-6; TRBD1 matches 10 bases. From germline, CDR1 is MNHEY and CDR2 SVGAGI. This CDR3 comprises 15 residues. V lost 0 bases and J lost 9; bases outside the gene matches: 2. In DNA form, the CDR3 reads TGTGCCAGCAGTTACTCGGGACAGGGGACTTCACCCCTCCACTTT. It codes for CASSYSGQGTSPLHF.

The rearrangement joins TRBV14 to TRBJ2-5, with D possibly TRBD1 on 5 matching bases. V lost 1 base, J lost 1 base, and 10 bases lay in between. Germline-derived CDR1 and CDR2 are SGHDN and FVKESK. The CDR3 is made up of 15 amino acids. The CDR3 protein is CASSQVVGPQETQYF. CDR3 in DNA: TGTGCCAGCAGCCAAGTGGTGGGGCCCCAAGAGACCCAGTACTTC.

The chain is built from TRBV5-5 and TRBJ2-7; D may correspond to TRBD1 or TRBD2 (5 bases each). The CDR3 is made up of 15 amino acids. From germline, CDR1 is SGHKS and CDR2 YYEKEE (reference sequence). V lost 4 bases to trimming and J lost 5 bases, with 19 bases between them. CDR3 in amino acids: CASSGTGTVTHEQYF. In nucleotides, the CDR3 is TGTGCCAGCAGCGGAACCGGGACGGTGACTCACGAGCAGTACTTC.

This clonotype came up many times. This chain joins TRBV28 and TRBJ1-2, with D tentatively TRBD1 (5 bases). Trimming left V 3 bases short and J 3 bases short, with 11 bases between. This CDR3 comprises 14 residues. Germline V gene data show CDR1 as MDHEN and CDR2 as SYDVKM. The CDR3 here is CASSFGGSYYGYTF. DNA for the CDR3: TGTGCCAGCAGTTTTGGGGGGTCCTACTATGGCTACACCTTC.

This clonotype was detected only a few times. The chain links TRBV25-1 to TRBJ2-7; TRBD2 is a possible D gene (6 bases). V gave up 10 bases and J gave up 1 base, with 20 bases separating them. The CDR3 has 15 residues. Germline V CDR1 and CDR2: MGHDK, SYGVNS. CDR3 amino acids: CATLESGPKSYEQYF. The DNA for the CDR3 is TGTGCCACCCTTGAAAGCGGGCCCAAGTCCTACGAGCAGTACTTC.

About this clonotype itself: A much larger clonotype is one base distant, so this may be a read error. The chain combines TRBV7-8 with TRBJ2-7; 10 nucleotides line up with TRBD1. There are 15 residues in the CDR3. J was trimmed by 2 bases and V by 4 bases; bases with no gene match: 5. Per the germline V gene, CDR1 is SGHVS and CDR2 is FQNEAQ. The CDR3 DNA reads TGTGCCAGCAGCTACCCGGGACAGGGGCCCTACGAGCAGTACTTC. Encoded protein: CASSYPGQGPYEQYF.

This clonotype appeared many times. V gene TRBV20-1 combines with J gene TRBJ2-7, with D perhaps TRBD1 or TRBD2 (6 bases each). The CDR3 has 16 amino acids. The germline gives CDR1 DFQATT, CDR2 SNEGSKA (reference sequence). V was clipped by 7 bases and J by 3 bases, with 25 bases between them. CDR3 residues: CSVTGYERADIYEQYF. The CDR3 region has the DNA TGCAGTGTAACAGGGTACGAGCGGGCCGACATCTACGAGCAGTACTTC.